Presented here are 13 T cell receptor beta chains from one specimen sequenced in a study of Ad26.COV2.S vaccination and SARS-CoV-2 variants. Generated by immunoSEQ multiplex PCR, the TCRdb table keeps only in-frame clones and is missing some. The sample shows 350,000 to 400,000 clones, about nine tenths of them seen only once. Treatment defined: around 19 received Ad26.COV2.S at low or high dose, single or two shots; several received placebo; per-sample allocation not given. The samples date from day 63 after the first vaccine or placebo injection. The sequenced sample was peripheral blood, obtained in a trial of Ad26.COV2.S vaccine versus placebo. The receptors were gathered from a person between 18 and 59 years old who received the Ad26.COV2.S COVID-19 vaccine or a placebo.

The J gene is TRBJ2-3, the V gene TRBV6-1, with TRBD1 identical over 8 bases. The CDR3 contains 15 residues. J was trimmed by 7 bases and V by 3 bases; bases with no gene match: 9. Germline-derived CDR1 and CDR2 are MNHNS and SASEGT. The DNA for the CDR3 is TGTGCCAGCAGTGAGGGTAGGGACAGGCTAAATACGCAGTATTTT. It encodes CASSEGRDRLNTQYF.

This rearrangement joins TRBV3-1 (or the pseudogene TRBV3-2) to TRBJ1-1, with a weak D call TRBD1 (6 bases). Per the germline V gene, CDR1 is LGHDT and CDR2 is YNNKEL (reference sequence). CDR3 size: 13 residues. Between the trimmed V and J ends, which lost 7 bases and 1 base, there was a span of 10 bases. The CDR3 nucleotides are TGTGCCAGCACACAGGGTTGGAACACTGAAGCTTTCTTT. Translated, it gives CASTQGWNTEAFF.

The chain employs TRBV7-2 and TRBJ2-2; TRBD2 matches 9 bases. CDR1 is SGHTA and CDR2 is FQGNSA in the germline V gene. The J segment lost 1 base and the V segment lost 4 bases, leaving 4 bases of the junction unmatched. CDR3 size: 16 residues. CDR3 coding DNA: TGTGCCAGCAGCTCAAGCGGGGGGCTGAACACCGGGGAGCTGTTTTTT. It translates to CASSSSGGLNTGELFF.

This chain joins TRBV5-1 and TRBJ2-2; TRBD1 matches 9 bases. This CDR3 is 17 amino acids long. The junction had 7 bases not matched to a gene; V was cut back by 0 bases and J by 4 bases. Germline V gene sequence: CDR1 SGHRS, CDR2 YFSETQ. The CDR3 DNA follows: TGCGCCAGCAGCTTGGGACGTGGACAGGGGTTCACCGGGGAGCTGTTTTTT. It specifies CASSLGRGQGFTGELFF.

Regarding this clone: At the DNA level, this CDR3 is encoded by other sequences in the same sample as well. This sequence joins TRBV7-6 and TRBJ2-3; D uncertain. Germline assignment: CDR1 SGHVS and CDR2 FNYEAQ. The ends were cut back, 0 bases at V and 0 bases at J, with 4 bases in the middle. The CDR3 runs to 14 residues. This CDR3 reads CASSLAGSTDTQYF. Here the CDR3 DNA reads TGTGCCAGCAGCTTAGCTGGGAGCACAGATACGCAGTATTTT.

This chain uses TRBV5-1 with TRBJ1-1, with D unresolved. V was trimmed by 0 bases and J by 5 bases, leaving 14 bases between them. Germline V lookup: CDR1 SGHRS, CDR2 YFSETQ. CDR3 length: 15 residues. CDR3 amino acids: CASSLAILGVTEAFF. The CDR3 nucleotides read TGCGCCAGCAGCTTGGCCATACTCGGGGTAACTGAAGCTTTCTTT. Based on the CDR3 plus reference TRBV5-1 and TRBJ1-1, the full variable domain is KAGVTQTPRYLIKTRGQQVTLSCSPISGHRSVSWYQQTPGQGLQFLFEYFSETQRNKGNFPGRFSGRQFSNSRSEMNVSTLELGDSALYLCASSLAILGVTEAFFGQGTRLTVV.

The chain joins TRBV18 to TRBJ2-5; TRBD1 matches at 7 bases. The length of the CDR3 is 15 residues. Trimming at V came to 3 bases and at J to 3 bases, leaving 7 bases not matched to a gene. Germline CDR1 and CDR2: KGHSH and LQKENI. The CDR3 DNA reads as TGTGCCAGCTCACCGGGGACAGATCGGAAAGAGACCCAGTACTTC. Its translation is CASSPGTDRKETQYF.

The chain uses TRBV19 and TRBJ1-2, with 7 bases fitting TRBD1. From germline, CDR1 is LNHDA and CDR2 SQIVND (reference sequence). Trimming took 4 bases from V and 9 from J; bases not matched to a gene: 17. This CDR3 is 16 amino acids long. CDR3 loop: CASSKVGADRRWSYTF. Here the CDR3 DNA reads TGTGCCAGTAGTAAAGTAGGGGCGGACAGGCGATGGAGCTACACCTTC.

This clone was observed a few times. The chain links TRBV13 to TRBJ1-3; no reliable D call. V was shortened by 6 bases and J by 3 bases, with 6 bases between the two germline ends. Germline V gives CDR1 PRHDT, CDR2 FYEKMQ (reference sequence). The CDR3 contains 12 residues. In DNA, the CDR3 is TGTGCCAGCAGTAAAGGTGGAAACACCATATATTTT. Translation: CASSKGGNTIYF.

This clone appeared once. V gene TRBV13 combines with J gene TRBJ2-3; D is undetermined. The CDR3 totals 14 residues. The V gene's germline CDR1 is PRHDT and CDR2 FYEKMQ (reference sequence). V lost 4 bases, J lost 2 bases, and 10 bases lay in between. The CDR3 is CASSSGGYTDTQYF. The CDR3 region has the DNA TGTGCCAGCAGCTCGGGCGGATACACAGATACGCAGTATTTT.

The genes are TRBV19 and TRBJ2-1; D is unresolved. Between the trimmed V and J ends, which lost 7 bases and 4 bases, there was a span of 8 bases. This CDR3 has 12 residues. Germline V gene lookup returns CDR1 LNHDA and CDR2 SQIVND (reference sequence). The CDR3 bases are TGTGCCAGTAATCGCGGTTACAATGAGCAGTTCTTC. Translated, it gives CASNRGYNEQFF.

The gene calls are TRBV7-8 and TRBJ2-7; TRBD2 might be the D (5 bases). The V and J ends lost 0 bases and 3 bases respectively, with 9 bases between them. The CDR3 extends over 14 amino acids. The germline V gene has CDR1 SGHVS and CDR2 FQNEAQ. The DNA for the CDR3 is TGTGCCAGCAGCTTAGCGCATACTAGCTACGAGCAGTACTTC. This sequence encodes CASSLAHTSYEQYF. Based on the CDR3 plus reference TRBV7-8 and TRBJ2-7, the full variable domain is GAGVSQSPRYKVAKRGQDVALRCDPISGHVSLFWYQQALGQGPEFLTYFQNEAQLDKSGLPSDRFFAERPEGSVSTLKIQRTQQEDSAVYLCASSLAHTSYEQYFGPGTRLTVT.

The V and J genes are TRBV6-5 and TRBJ2-5, with a tentative D call TRBD2 (6 bases). V dropped 2 bases and J dropped 2 bases, with 12 bases sitting between them. The germline CDR1 and CDR2 sequences are MNHEY and SVGAGI. The CDR3 is made up of 15 amino acids. In nucleotides, the CDR3 is TGTGCCAGCAGTTACGCGGGGTCAAGACAAGAGACCCAGTACTTC. This gives the protein CASSYAGSRQETQYF.